This TCR beta chain was sequenced for a study of blood T cell repertoires in COVID-19. Whole-study context: Samples taken during acute and convalescent COVID-19 were collected in the United States, Italy and Spain. T cells, B-cell-depleted T cells, or PBMCs provided the cDNA or gDNA that served as material.

Some clones are missing from TCRdb's copy, which holds only in-frame ones; the method was immunoSEQ multiplex PCR. The table shows about 120,000 clones, with about 79% occurring only once. The CDR3 runs to 13 residues. The germline V gene has CDR1 SEHNR and CDR2 FQNEAQ (reference sequence). The V end was cut by 1 base, the J end by 6 bases, with 7 bases between. Of note for this clone: The sample holds other DNA sequences that translate to the same CDR3.

This rearrangement joins TRBV7-9 to TRBJ1-5; a weak D match, TRBD1 (6 bases). Sequenced sample: peripheral blood. The receptor comes from a man in his sixties or seventies with acute or convalescent COVID-19. DNA for the CDR3: TGTGCCAGCAGCTTAGAAGGGGGTCAGCCCCAGCATTTT. Encoded protein: CASSLEGGQPQHF.